The 24 T cell receptor beta chains listed next were all sequenced from one sample in a study of cytomegalovirus exposure and HLA in healthy donors. Vbeta (60) and Jbeta (13) primers were used in the PCR. Produced via immunoSEQ multiplex PCR; TCRdb's table is partial and in-frame only. This sample carries 80,000 to 100,000 clones, 75% to 85% of them seen once, and the ten largest clones take approximately 10%. What was sequenced was PBMCs. These receptors all come from a man between 18 and 29 years old in good health and CMV-seropositive.

This clone was recorded a few times. The genes are TRBV30 and TRBJ2-1; TRBD1 matches 8 bases. The J segment lost 3 bases and the V segment lost 0 bases, leaving 4 bases of the junction unmatched. There are 15 residues in the CDR3. Germline V lookup: CDR1 GTSNPN, CDR2 SVGIG (reference sequence). CDR3 DNA: TGTGCCTGGAGTGTGATGGACAGGGTCTACAATGAGCAGTTCTTC. This gives the protein CAWSVMDRVYNEQFF. The full variable domain, rest sourced from reference TRBV30 and TRBJ2-1, is SQTIHQWPATLVQPVGSPLSLECTVEGTSNPNLYWYRQAAGRGLQLLFYSVGIGQISSEVPQNLSASRPQDRQFILSSKKLLLSDSGFYLCAWSVMDRVYNEQFFGPGTRLTVL.

The chain links TRBV5-1 to TRBJ1-6, with D uncertain. CDR1 and CDR2 (germline): SGHRS, YFSETQ. CDR3 length: 16 amino acids. V lost 3 bases, J lost 5 bases, and 15 bases lay in between. The DNA for the CDR3 is TGCGCCAGCAGCTCGGCGGGCCCGGAGAATAATTCACCCCTCCACTTT. Its translation is CASSSAGPENNSPLHF.

V usage is TRBV5-1 and J usage is TRBJ1-4, with TRBD1 matching over 7 bases. Germline loops: CDR1 SGHRS, CDR2 YFSETQ. The CDR3 runs 15 residues. J gave up 5 bases and V 7 bases, and 11 bases lay outside the gene matches. CDR3 sequence (DNA): TGCGCCAGCTCCCGCCAGGGGGGACAAAATGAAAAACTGTTTTTT. Translated, it gives CASSRQGGQNEKLFF.

The J gene is TRBJ2-3, the V gene TRBV7-3; 7 bases are shared with TRBD1. Germline loops: CDR1 SGHTA, CDR2 FQGTGA. CDR3 size: 14 residues. J lost 2 bases, V lost 5 bases, and 4 bases had no gene match. CDR3 region: CASSPDRDTDTQYF. The CDR3 coding sequence is TGTGCCAGCAGCCCCGACAGGGACACAGATACGCAGTATTTT.

J is TRBJ1-1 and V is TRBV9; D remains unclear. In germline, CDR1 is SGDLS, CDR2 YYNGEE. Trimming shortened V by 4 bases and J by 5 bases, and 15 bases separated the two germline ends. CDR3 size: 14 residues. CDR3 in DNA: TGTGCCAGCAGCCGGGATGCGGGTTATACTGAAGCTTTCTTT. Amino acids: CASSRDAGYTEAFF.

The J gene is TRBJ1-1, the V gene TRBV28; D gene unclear. V lost 5 bases and J 4 bases, leaving 14 bases between the germline ends. The CDR3 sequence is 14 residues long. Germline V gives CDR1 MDHEN, CDR2 SYDVKM. CDR3 in amino acids: CASSRTRRSTEAFF. CDR3 nucleotide sequence: TGTGCCAGCAGTCGAACCCGGAGGTCCACTGAAGCTTTCTTT.

This chain joins TRBV6-1 and TRBJ2-7; 7 bases line up with TRBD1. With 6 bases clipped from V and 3 bases from J, the junction kept 11 bases outside the gene matches. This CDR3 is built from 15 residues. Looked up from germline, CDR1 is MNHNS and CDR2 is SASEGT. CDR3 sequence reads: CASSTGTVIFYEQYF. The DNA of the CDR3 is TGTGCCAGCAGCACCGGGACAGTGATTTTCTACGAGCAGTACTTC.

The J gene is TRBJ1-1, the V gene TRBV5-4; D gene ambiguous. V lost 0 bases and J lost 0, with 9 bases in between. The V gene's germline CDR1 is SGHNT and CDR2 YYREEE (reference sequence). The CDR3 contains 15 residues. CDR3 residues: CASSLAAEMNTEAFF. The CDR3 region has the DNA TGTGCCAGCAGCTTGGCGGCGGAGATGAACACTGAAGCTTTCTTT. Full variable domain (rest looked up from reference TRBV5-4 and TRBJ1-1): ETGVTQSPTHLIKTRGQQVTLRCSSQSGHNTVSWYQQALGQGPQFIFQYYREEENGRGNFPPRFSGLQFPNYSSELNVNALELDDSALYLCASSLAAEMNTEAFFGQGTRLTVV.

This sequence joins TRBV7-6 and TRBJ2-7; TRBD2 agrees at 7 bases. Germline values: CDR1 SGHVS, CDR2 FNYEAQ. The CDR3 has 14 residues. After removal of 1 base from V and 2 bases from J, the junction contained 2 bases not matched to a gene. CDR3 region: CASSLDSGAYEQYF. DNA of the CDR3: TGTGCCAGCAGCTTAGACAGCGGGGCCTACGAGCAGTACTTC.

The rearrangement joins TRBV5-1 to TRBJ2-7, with 8 bases matching TRBD1. J was trimmed by 9 bases and V by 1 base; bases with no gene match: 12. The CDR3 has 15 residues. Germline V CDR1 and CDR2: SGHRS, YFSETQ. The CDR3 sequence is CASSLPGQGASGQYF. CDR3 nucleotide sequence: TGCGCCAGCAGCTTGCCCGGACAGGGAGCGAGTGGGCAGTACTTC.

For the CDR3, the DNA is TGTGCCAGCAGCCAAGCCGCGGGTCCAACGGCACAGCCCCAGCATTTT. It is translated as CASSQAAGPTAQPQHF. The chain combines TRBV4-2 with TRBJ1-5, with D unresolved. V lost 1 base to trimming and J lost 7 bases, with 17 bases between them. Germline CDR1 LGHNA, CDR2 YNFKEQ. This CDR3 contains 16 residues.

The chain couples TRBV30 to TRBJ2-7; no definite D call. Germline CDR1 and CDR2: GTSNPN and SVGIG (reference sequence). There are 10 residues in the CDR3. The CDR3 region is CHRRNYEQYF. DNA of the CDR3: TGTCATAGGAGAAATTACGAGCAGTACTTC.

The chain uses TRBV6-5 and TRBJ2-7, with 9 bases identical to TRBD1. Germline V gene lookup returns CDR1 MNHEY and CDR2 SVGAGI. The CDR3 consists of 15 residues. V was pared by 6 bases and J by 3 bases, with 9 bases of the junction left unmatched. The CDR3 loop reads CASRTGGELGYEQYF. DNA for the CDR3: TGTGCCAGCAGAACAGGGGGCGAACTCGGCTACGAGCAGTACTTC.

This rearrangement joins TRBV27 to TRBJ2-1; perhaps TRBD2 as D (6 bases). V dropped 5 bases and J dropped 9 bases, with 11 bases sitting between them. In germline, CDR1 is MNHEY, CDR2 SMNVEV (reference sequence). This CDR3 is 12 amino acids long. This CDR3 is CASSPTAGEQFF. The CDR3 DNA is TGTGCCAGCAGTCCTACAGCGGGTGAGCAGTTCTTC.

This chain links TRBV5-6 with TRBJ1-4, with 7 bases lining up with TRBD1. V lost 2 bases and J lost 8; bases outside the gene matches: 9. Germline V CDR1 and CDR2: SGHDT, YYEEEE. CDR3 length equals 15 residues. CDR3 sequence: CASSFSTGTREKLFF. Written as DNA, the CDR3 is TGTGCCAGCAGCTTCTCGACAGGGACTCGGGAAAAACTGTTTTTT.

The chain uses TRBV5-1 and TRBJ2-2, with 7 nucleotides matching TRBD1. Germline CDR1 and CDR2: SGHRS and YFSETQ. Trimming cost V 1 base and J 8 bases; bases outside gene matches: 2. The CDR3 contains 13 residues. The CDR3 loop reads CASSLRGQGELFF. CDR3 DNA sequence: TGCGCCAGCAGCTTGCGGGGACAGGGGGAGCTGTTTTTT.

This clone was seen at least ten times. The CDR3 loop is CASRKQVGETQYF. CDR3 nucleotide sequence: TGTGCCAGCAGAAAACAGGTTGGGGAGACCCAGTACTTC. V is TRBV27 and J is TRBJ2-5; D may be TRBD1 (5 bases). This CDR3 has 13 amino acids. V dropped 6 bases and J dropped 5 bases, with 13 bases sitting between them. Germline V gives CDR1 MNHEY, CDR2 SMNVEV (reference sequence).

The chain has TRBV28 and TRBJ2-5, with D possibly TRBD1 on 6 matching bases. CDR3 length: 14 residues. V was cut by 6 bases and J by 1 base, with 12 bases left in between. Per germline, CDR1 MDHEN and CDR2 SYDVKM. CDR3 nucleotides: TGTGCCAGCAGCTCGGACAGTCTCCAAGAGACCCAGTACTTC. It specifies CASSSDSLQETQYF.

The chain has TRBV6-5 and TRBJ1-4; the D gene is possibly TRBD1 (6 bases). The germline gives CDR1 MNHEY, CDR2 SVGAGI. The length of the CDR3 is 15 residues. Trimming removed 4 bases at V and 5 bases at J, with 14 bases between. Written as DNA, the CDR3 is TGTGCCAGCAGTTCCCCGGGACACTTAAATGAAAAACTGTTTTTT. Translating it yields CASSSPGHLNEKLFF.

The gene calls are TRBV5-4 and TRBJ2-7, with 12 positions matching TRBD2. V dropped 3 bases and J dropped 4; count of bases not matched to a gene: 11. CDR1 and CDR2 from the germline V gene are SGHNT and YYREEE (reference sequence). The CDR3 has 17 amino acids. In DNA form, the CDR3 reads TGTGCCAGCAGCTCGAAGGCGCGCGGGACTAGCGGGTACGAGCAGTACTTC. Amino acid sequence: CASSSKARGTSGYEQYF.

The J gene is TRBJ1-5, the V gene TRBV28; D may be TRBD1 (6 bases). This CDR3 has 16 residues. Germline V CDR1 and CDR2: MDHEN, SYDVKM. Trimming removed 6 bases from V and 4 bases from J, with 19 bases in between. Written as DNA, the CDR3 is TGTGCCAGCAGAACCTCGCTACAGGGAGGGAATCAGCCCCAGCATTTT. It is translated as CASRTSLQGGNQPQHF.

The chain couples TRBV6-1 to TRBJ2-5; no reliable D call. Per the germline V gene, CDR1 is MNHNS and CDR2 is SASEGT. The CDR3 extends over 14 amino acids. The V end lost 3 bases, the J end lost 3 bases, and 11 bases lay between the germline ends. CDR3 bases: TGTGCCAGCAGTGACAGTGGTCGAAAAGAGACCCAGTACTTC. This encodes CASSDSGRKETQYF.

V gene TRBV15 combines with J gene TRBJ2-3, with 8 bases lining up with TRBD2. CDR3 length: 16 residues. CDR1 is LNHNV and CDR2 is YYDKDF in the germline V gene (reference sequence). Trimming cost V 7 bases and J 3 bases; bases outside gene matches: 12. The CDR3 protein is CATKLSGALPTDTQYF. The CDR3 bases are TGTGCCACCAAACTTAGCGGGGCGCTGCCGACAGATACGCAGTATTTT.

In DNA, the CDR3 is TGTGCCATCAGGACAGGGACAGTGAACACTGAAGCTTTCTTT. As protein: CAIRTGTVNTEAFF. The J gene is TRBJ1-1, the V gene TRBV10-3; 7 bases match TRBD1. CDR1 and CDR2 from the germline V gene are ENHRY and SYGVKD. The ends lost 6 bases at V and 0 bases at J; junction bases unmatched: 4. The CDR3 consists of 14 residues.